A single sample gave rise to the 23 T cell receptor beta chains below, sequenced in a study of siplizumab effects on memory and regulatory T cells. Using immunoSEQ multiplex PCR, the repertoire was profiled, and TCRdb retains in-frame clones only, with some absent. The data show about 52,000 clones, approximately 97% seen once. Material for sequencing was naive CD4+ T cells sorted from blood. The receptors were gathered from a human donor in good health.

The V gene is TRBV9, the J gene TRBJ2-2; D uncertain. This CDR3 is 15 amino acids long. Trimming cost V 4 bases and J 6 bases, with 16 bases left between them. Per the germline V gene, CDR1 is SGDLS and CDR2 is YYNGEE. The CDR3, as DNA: TGTGCCAGCAGCCCTAGGTCCCGTCCGGCCGGGGAGCTGTTTTTT. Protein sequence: CASSPRSRPAGELFF.

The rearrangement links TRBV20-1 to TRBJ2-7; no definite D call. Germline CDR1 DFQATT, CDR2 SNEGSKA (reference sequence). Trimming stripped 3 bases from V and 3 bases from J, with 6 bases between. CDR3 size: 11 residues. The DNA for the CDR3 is TGCAGTGCTAGCCGGAGCTACGAGCAGTACTTC. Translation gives CSASRSYEQYF.

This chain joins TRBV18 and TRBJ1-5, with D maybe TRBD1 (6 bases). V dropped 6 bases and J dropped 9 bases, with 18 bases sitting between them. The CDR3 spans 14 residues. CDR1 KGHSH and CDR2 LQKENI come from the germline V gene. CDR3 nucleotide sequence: TGTGCCAGCTCCTCAGGGGCCGGGGTAAGGCCCCAGCATTTT. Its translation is CASSSGAGVRPQHF.

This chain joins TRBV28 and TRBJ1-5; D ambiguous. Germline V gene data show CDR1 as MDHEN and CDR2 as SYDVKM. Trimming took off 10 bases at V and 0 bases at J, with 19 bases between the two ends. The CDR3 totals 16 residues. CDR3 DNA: TGTGCCACTTCGACCATGGAGGCCCTTAGCAATCAGCCCCAGCATTTT. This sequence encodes CATSTMEALSNQPQHF.

The chain's CDR3 is CASSLDRTESEAFF. In nucleotides, the CDR3 is TGTGCCAGCAGCTTAGATCGCACGGAGTCTGAAGCTTTCTTT. The chain employs TRBV7-2 and TRBJ1-1; D not certain. Trimming left V 1 base short and J 6 bases short, with 12 bases between. Germline V gene sequence: CDR1 SGHTA, CDR2 FQGNSA. The CDR3 has 14 residues.

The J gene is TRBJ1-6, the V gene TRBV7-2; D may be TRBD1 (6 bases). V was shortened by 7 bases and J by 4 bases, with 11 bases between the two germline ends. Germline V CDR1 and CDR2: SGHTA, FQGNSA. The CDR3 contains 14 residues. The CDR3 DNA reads TGTGCCAGCATGGGGGGCGAATATAATTCACCCCTCCACTTT. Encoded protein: CASMGGEYNSPLHF.

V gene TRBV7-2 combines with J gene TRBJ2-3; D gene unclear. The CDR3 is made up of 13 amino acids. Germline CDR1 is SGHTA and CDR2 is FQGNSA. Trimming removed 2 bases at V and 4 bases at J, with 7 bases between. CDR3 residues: CASSLSESDTQYF. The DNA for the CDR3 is TGTGCCAGCAGCTTAAGTGAATCAGATACGCAGTATTTT.

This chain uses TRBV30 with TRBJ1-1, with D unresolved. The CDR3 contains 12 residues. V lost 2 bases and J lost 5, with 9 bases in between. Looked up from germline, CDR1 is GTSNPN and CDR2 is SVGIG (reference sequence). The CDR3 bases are TGTGCCTGGAGTCCCGGGAGAACTGAAGCTTTCTTT. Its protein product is CAWSPGRTEAFF.

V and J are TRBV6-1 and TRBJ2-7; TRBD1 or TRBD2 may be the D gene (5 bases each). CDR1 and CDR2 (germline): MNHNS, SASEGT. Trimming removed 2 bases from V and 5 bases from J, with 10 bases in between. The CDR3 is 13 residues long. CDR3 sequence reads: CASSEWDRHEQYF. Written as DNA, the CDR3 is TGTGCCAGCAGTGAATGGGACCGCCACGAGCAGTACTTC.

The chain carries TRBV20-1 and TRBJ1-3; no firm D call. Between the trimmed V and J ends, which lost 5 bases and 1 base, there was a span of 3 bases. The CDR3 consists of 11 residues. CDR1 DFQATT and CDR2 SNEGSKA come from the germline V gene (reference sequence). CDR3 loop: CSAASGNTIYF. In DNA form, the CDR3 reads TGCAGTGCTGCGTCTGGAAACACCATATATTTT.

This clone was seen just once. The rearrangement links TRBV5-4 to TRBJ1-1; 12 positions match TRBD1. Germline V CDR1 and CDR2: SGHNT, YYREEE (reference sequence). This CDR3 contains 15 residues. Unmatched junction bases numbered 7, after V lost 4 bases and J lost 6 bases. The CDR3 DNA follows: TGTGCCAGCAGCCCACCGGGACAGGGGGCGTCTGAAGCTTTCTTT. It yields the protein CASSPPGQGASEAFF.

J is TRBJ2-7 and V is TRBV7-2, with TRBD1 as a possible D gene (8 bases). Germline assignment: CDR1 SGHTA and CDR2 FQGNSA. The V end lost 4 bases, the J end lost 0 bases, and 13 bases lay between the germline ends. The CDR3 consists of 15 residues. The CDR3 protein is CASSSGGTGSYEQYF. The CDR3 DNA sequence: TGTGCCAGCAGCTCCGGGGGGACAGGCTCCTACGAGCAGTACTTC.

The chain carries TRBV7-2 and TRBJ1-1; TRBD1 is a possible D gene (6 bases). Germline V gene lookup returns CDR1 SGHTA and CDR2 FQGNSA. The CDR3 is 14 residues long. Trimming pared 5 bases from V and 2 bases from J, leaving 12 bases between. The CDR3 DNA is TGTGCCAGCAGCCCCTACAGGGAAAACACTGAAGCTTTCTTT. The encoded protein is CASSPYRENTEAFF.

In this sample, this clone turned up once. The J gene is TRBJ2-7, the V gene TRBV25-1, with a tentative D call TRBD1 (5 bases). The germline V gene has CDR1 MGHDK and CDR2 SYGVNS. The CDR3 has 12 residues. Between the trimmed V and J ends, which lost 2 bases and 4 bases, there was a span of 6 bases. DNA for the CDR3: TGTGCCAGCAGTGAAGGGGCTTACGAGCAGTACTTC. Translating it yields CASSEGAYEQYF.

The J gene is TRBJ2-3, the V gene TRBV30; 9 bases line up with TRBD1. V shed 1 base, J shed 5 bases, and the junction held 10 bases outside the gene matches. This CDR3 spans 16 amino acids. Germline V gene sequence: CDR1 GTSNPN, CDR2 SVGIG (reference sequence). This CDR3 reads CAWSDSGTGSVDTQYF. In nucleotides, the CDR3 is TGTGCCTGGAGTGATTCCGGGACAGGGTCAGTAGATACGCAGTATTTT. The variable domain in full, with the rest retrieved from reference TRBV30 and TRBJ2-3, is SQTIHQWPATLVQPVGSPLSLECTVEGTSNPNLYWYRQAAGRGLQLLFYSVGIGQISSEVPQNLSASRPQDRQFILSSKKLLLSDSGFYLCAWSDSGTGSVDTQYFGPGTRLTVL.

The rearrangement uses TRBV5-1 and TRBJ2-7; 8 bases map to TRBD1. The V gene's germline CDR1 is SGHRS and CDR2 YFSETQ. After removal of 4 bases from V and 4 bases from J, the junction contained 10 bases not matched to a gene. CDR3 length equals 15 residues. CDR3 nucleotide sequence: TGCGCCAGCAGCCACCTTTCCGGACAGGGATACGAGCAGTACTTC. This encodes CASSHLSGQGYEQYF.

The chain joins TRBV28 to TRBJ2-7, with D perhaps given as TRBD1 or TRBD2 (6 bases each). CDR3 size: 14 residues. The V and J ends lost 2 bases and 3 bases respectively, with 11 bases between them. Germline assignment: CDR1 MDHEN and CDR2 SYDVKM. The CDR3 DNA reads TGTGCCAGCAGTTTAAGGGGGGCAGACTACGAGCAGTACTTC. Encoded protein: CASSLRGADYEQYF.

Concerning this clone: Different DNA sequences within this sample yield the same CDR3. DNA for the CDR3: TGTGCCAGCTCACCAGGAGAGACCCAGTACTTC. This sequence encodes CASSPGETQYF. The V call is TRBV18, the J call TRBJ2-5; D gene unclear. The CDR3 contains 11 residues. The V end lost 2 bases, the J end lost 4 bases, and 2 bases lay between the germline ends. Germline V lookup: CDR1 KGHSH, CDR2 LQKENI.

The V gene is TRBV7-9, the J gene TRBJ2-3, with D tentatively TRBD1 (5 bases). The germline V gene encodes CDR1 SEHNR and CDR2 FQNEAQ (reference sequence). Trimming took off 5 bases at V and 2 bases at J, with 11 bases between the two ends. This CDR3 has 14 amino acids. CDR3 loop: CASSPLGATDTQYF. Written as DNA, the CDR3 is TGTGCCAGCAGCCCCCTTGGGGCCACAGATACGCAGTATTTT.

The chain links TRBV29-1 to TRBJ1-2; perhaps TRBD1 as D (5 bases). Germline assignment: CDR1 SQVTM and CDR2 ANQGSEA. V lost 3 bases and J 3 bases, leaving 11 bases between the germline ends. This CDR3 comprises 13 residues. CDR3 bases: TGCAGCGTTGAGGGGGGAGGGGACTATGGCTACACCTTC. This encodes CSVEGGGDYGYTF.

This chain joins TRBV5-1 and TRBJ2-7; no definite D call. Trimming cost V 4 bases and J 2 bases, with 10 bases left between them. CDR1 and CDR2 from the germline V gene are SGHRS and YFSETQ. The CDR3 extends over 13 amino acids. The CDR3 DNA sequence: TGCGCCAGCAGCGTCGGCCAGGCCTACGAGCAGTACTTC. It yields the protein CASSVGQAYEQYF.

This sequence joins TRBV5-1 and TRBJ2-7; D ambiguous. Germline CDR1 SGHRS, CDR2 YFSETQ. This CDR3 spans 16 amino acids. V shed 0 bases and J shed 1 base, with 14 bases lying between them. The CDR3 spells CASSLGVGLGSYEQYF. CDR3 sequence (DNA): TGCGCCAGCAGCTTGGGGGTAGGGCTAGGGTCCTACGAGCAGTACTTC.

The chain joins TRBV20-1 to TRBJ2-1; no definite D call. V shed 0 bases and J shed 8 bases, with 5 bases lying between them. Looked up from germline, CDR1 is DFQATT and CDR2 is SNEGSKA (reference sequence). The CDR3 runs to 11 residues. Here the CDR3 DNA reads TGCAGTGCTAGAGATGCCTATGAGCAGTTCTTC. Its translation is CSARDAYEQFF.